Shown below are 21 T cell receptor beta chains from a single sample sequenced in a study of blood T cell repertoires in COVID-19. The repertoire was sequenced with immunoSEQ multiplex PCR; TCRdb's copy has only in-frame clones and lacks some. The sample holds more than 350,000 clones; 75% to 90% are singletons and the top ten take around 1%. Sequencing was performed on PBMCs or T cells enriched from blood (not recorded which). These receptors were taken from a man aged 18 to 29 who had recovered from COVID-19.

The gene calls are TRBV11-2 and TRBJ1-1; 7 bases line up with TRBD1. CDR1 is SGHAT, CDR2 FQNNGV, per germline. This CDR3 is 15 amino acids long. V lost 4 bases and J lost 7; bases outside the gene matches: 12. The CDR3 loop reads CASSWRQGPSFEAFF. The CDR3 nucleotides read TGTGCCAGCAGCTGGCGACAGGGTCCCTCGTTTGAAGCTTTCTTT.

V and J are TRBV4-1 and TRBJ2-7; 7 nucleotides align to TRBD2. This CDR3 is 17 amino acids long. Germline loops: CDR1 MGHRA, CDR2 YSYEKL. The V segment lost 1 base and the J segment 0 bases; nucleotides outside the gene matches: 9. In nucleotides, the CDR3 is TGCGCCAGCAGCCAAGCCCCACTAGCGACTAGCTCCTACGAGCAGTACTTC. It is translated as CASSQAPLATSSYEQYF.

V usage is TRBV7-9 and J usage is TRBJ1-2, with TRBD1 matching over 7 bases. The CDR3 is 12 amino acids. Germline CDR1 is SEHNR and CDR2 is FQNEAQ (reference sequence). The V and J ends lost 5 bases and 8 bases, in that order; junction bases with no gene match: 5. For the CDR3, the DNA is TGTGCCAGCAGCATGGGGACAGCCGGCTACACCTTC. Its translation: CASSMGTAGYTF.

The CDR3 bases are TGTGCCAGCTCACCGGTGACAGGGGGCTATAATTCACCCCTCCACTTT. It is translated as CASSPVTGGYNSPLHF. The V and J genes are TRBV18 and TRBJ1-6; the match to TRBD1 covers 9 bases. Germline CDR1 KGHSH, CDR2 LQKENI. Trimming took 3 bases from V and 3 from J; bases not matched to a gene: 3. This CDR3 comprises 16 residues.

A single count supports this clone. The J gene is TRBJ1-1, the V gene TRBV2, with D possibly TRBD1 on 5 matching bases. The CDR3 runs to 11 residues. The germline CDR1 and CDR2 sequences are SNHLY and FYNNEI. V shed 8 bases and J shed 5 bases, with 9 bases lying between them. CDR3 bases: TGTGCCAGCGCGGGGGTTACTGAAGCTTTCTTT. Its translation: CASAGVTEAFF.

V and J are TRBV7-9 and TRBJ1-3; D is uncertain. CDR1 is SEHNR, CDR2 FQNEAQ, per germline (reference sequence). CDR3 length equals 15 residues. V was trimmed by 1 base and J by 0 bases, leaving 7 bases between them. This CDR3 is CASSLVAYSGNTIYF. The CDR3 DNA follows: TGTGCCAGCAGCTTAGTTGCCTACTCTGGAAACACCATATATTTT.

This clone is a singleton in its sample. The J gene is TRBJ1-1, the V gene TRBV14; 10 bases align to TRBD1. The trim removed 3 bases at V and 7 bases at J, leaving 2 bases unmatched. Germline lookup yields CDR1 SGHDN and CDR2 FVKESK. CDR3 length equals 13 residues. The CDR3 sequence: CASSQDRGNEAFF. The CDR3 nucleotides read TGTGCCAGCAGCCAGGACAGGGGGAATGAAGCTTTCTTT.

V is TRBV18 and J is TRBJ2-3; D is unresolved. With 2 bases removed from V and 2 bases from J, the gap between germline ends came to 8 bases. CDR3 length equals 14 residues. CDR1 is KGHSH, CDR2 LQKENI, per germline. The CDR3 DNA reads TGTGCCAGCTCACCAGGCCCCAACACAGATACGCAGTATTTT. Translation gives CASSPGPNTDTQYF. Full variable domain (missing parts from reference TRBV18 and TRBJ2-3): NAGVMQNPRHLVRRRGQEARLRCSPMKGHSHVYWYRQLPEEGLKFMVYLQKENIIDESGMPKERFSAEFPKEGPSILRIQQVVRGDSAAYFCASSPGPNTDTQYFGPGTRLTVL.

This clone was seen only once. This sequence joins TRBV24-1 and TRBJ2-1; tentative D call: TRBD1 (6 bases). CDR1 is KGHDR, CDR2 SFDVKD, per germline. This CDR3 is 18 amino acids long. Between the trimmed V and J ends, which lost 5 bases and 4 bases, there was a span of 23 bases. The CDR3 DNA reads TGTGCCACCAGTGGCCTTCCCACAGGGCTCACCGGGTACAATGAGCAGTTCTTC. It specifies CATSGLPTGLTGYNEQFF.

The genes are TRBV12-5 and TRBJ1-1; D is unresolved. V lost 2 bases to trimming and J lost 0 bases, with 4 bases between them. CDR3 length equals 13 residues. Germline CDR1 and CDR2: LGHNT and FRNRAP. Written as DNA, the CDR3 is TGTGCTAGTGGTTTGTCAGTGAACACTGAAGCTTTCTTT. It encodes CASGLSVNTEAFF.

V is TRBV11-2 and J is TRBJ2-7; D possibly corresponds to TRBD1 (6 bases). Germline V gene data show CDR1 as SGHAT and CDR2 as FQNNGV. The CDR3 spans 14 residues. Trimming stripped 1 base from V and 1 base from J, with 8 bases between. CDR3 protein: CASSLGGQSYEQYF. In DNA form, the CDR3 reads TGTGCCAGCAGCTTAGGCGGACAGTCCTACGAGCAGTACTTC.

The chain carries TRBV5-4 and TRBJ1-1; unclear D gene. Trimming removed 1 base from V and 2 bases from J, with 9 bases in between. Looked up from germline, CDR1 is SGHNT and CDR2 is YYREEE (reference sequence). This CDR3 has 14 amino acids. CDR3 loop: CASSLSVPNTEAFF. The CDR3, as DNA: TGTGCCAGCAGCTTGTCGGTTCCAAACACTGAAGCTTTCTTT.

The V and J genes are TRBV6-4 and TRBJ1-2, with TRBD1 identical over 9 bases. Per the germline V gene, CDR1 is MRHNA and CDR2 is SNTAGT. The CDR3 length is 14 residues. With 6 bases clipped from V and 7 bases from J, the junction kept 9 bases outside the gene matches. CDR3: CASSPGGTGTGYTF. The CDR3 DNA is TGTGCCAGCAGCCCGGGGGGGACAGGGACTGGCTACACCTTC.

The genes are TRBV2 and TRBJ1-1, with a possible D match to TRBD1 (6 bases). This CDR3 has 14 amino acids. Germline V CDR1 and CDR2: SNHLY, FYNNEI. V lost 7 bases and J 0 bases, leaving 12 bases between the germline ends. CDR3 coding DNA: TGTGCCAGCAAGGCCGGGACACTGAACACTGAAGCTTTCTTT. The encoded protein is CASKAGTLNTEAFF. The full variable domain, with the rest looked up from reference TRBV2 and TRBJ1-1, is EPEVTQTPSHQVTQMGQEVILRCVPISNHLYFYWYRQILGQKVEFLVSFYNNEISEKSEIFDDQFSVERPDGSNFTLKIRSTKLEDSAMYFCASKAGTLNTEAFFGQGTRLTVV.

The chain uses TRBV2 and TRBJ1-2; 8 bases line up with TRBD1. This CDR3 has 13 amino acids. Looked up from germline, CDR1 is SNHLY and CDR2 is FYNNEI. The V segment lost 4 bases and the J segment 4 bases; nucleotides outside the gene matches: 2. As DNA, the CDR3 is TGTGCCAGCAGTGTGGGACAGGTCTATGGCTACACCTTC. Protein sequence: CASSVGQVYGYTF.

The V call is TRBV27, the J call TRBJ2-7; TRBD2 aligns across 7 bases. CDR1 is MNHEY, CDR2 SMNVEV, per germline (reference sequence). The CDR3 extends over 16 amino acids. J lost 3 bases, V lost 0 bases, and 8 bases had no gene match. CDR3 residues: CASSLSGTTISYEQYF. In DNA, the CDR3 is TGTGCCAGCAGTTTATCTGGGACTACGATCAGCTACGAGCAGTACTTC.

This chain uses TRBV9 with TRBJ2-4; D might be TRBD1 (7 bases). CDR1 and CDR2 (germline): SGDLS, YYNGEE. The V end was cut by 0 bases, the J end by 7 bases, with 11 bases between. The CDR3 loop spans 14 amino acids. The CDR3 coding sequence is TGTGCCAGCAGCGTAGGACAGGGAGGTAACATTCAGTACTTC. The encoded protein is CASSVGQGGNIQYF.

The chain combines TRBV2 with TRBJ1-2; D gene unclear. Trimming cost V 8 bases and J 8 bases, with 12 bases left between them. The CDR3 contains 11 residues. Germline V gene sequence: CDR1 SNHLY, CDR2 FYNNEI. CDR3 region: CASGEGLGYTF. The CDR3 DNA reads as TGTGCCAGCGGAGAGGGCCTCGGCTACACCTTC.

The gene calls are TRBV5-8 and TRBJ1-2; D is ambiguous. Trimming took 0 bases from V and 2 from J, leaving 17 bases between them. Germline CDR1 SGHTS, CDR2 YDEGEE. The CDR3 contains 17 residues. The DNA of the CDR3 is TGTGCCAGCAGCTTGGATTTAATGATTACCAGGAACTATGGCTACACCTTC. Translating gives CASSLDLMITRNYGYTF. Variable domain in full (rest from reference TRBV5-8 and TRBJ1-2): EAGVTQSPTHLIKTRGQQATLRCSPISGHTSVYWYQQALGLGLQFLLWYDEGEERNRGNFPPRFSGRQFPNYSSELNVNALELEDSALYLCASSLDLMITRNYGYTFGSGTRLTVV.

The chain combines TRBV5-1 with TRBJ2-3; 11 bases are shared with TRBD2. CDR1 and CDR2 (germline): SGHRS, YFSETQ. CDR3 length: 16 residues. V gave up 2 bases and J gave up 2 bases; unmatched junction bases: 4. CDR3 bases: TGCGCCAGCAGCTTCGGGACTAGCGGAGTCACAGATACGCAGTATTTT. It is translated as CASSFGTSGVTDTQYF.

This clone was observed a few times. This rearrangement joins TRBV27 to TRBJ1-2; 10 bases align to TRBD1. The germline V gene has CDR1 MNHEY and CDR2 SMNVEV (reference sequence). V lost 4 bases and J lost 7; bases outside the gene matches: 6. This CDR3 is built from 14 residues. CDR3 sequence reads: CASSSLGQGSGYTF. The CDR3 DNA follows: TGTGCCAGCAGTTCCCTGGGACAGGGGAGTGGCTACACCTTC.